This T cell receptor beta chain was profiled in a study of T cell responses to AZD1222 COVID-19 vaccine. Broader study findings: Donor demographics were predominantly white British with a female majority; clonal diversity may be underestimated.

The J segment lost 10 bases and the V segment lost 4 bases, leaving 7 bases of the junction unmatched. The CDR3 length is 13 residues. TCRdb's table, derived via immunoSEQ multiplex PCR, lists solely in-frame clones and lacks some. The table lists 100,000 to 150,000 clones, about 90% of them singletons. A note on this clone: Its cognate antigen is unknown.

The gene calls are TRBV5-3 and TRBJ1-1, with 10 bases identical to TRBD1. TRBV5-3 carries the ORF label, with uncertain function. The sequence was collected from an adult in good health. Sequenced material: peripheral blood, taken on day 0 of AZD1222 vaccination. The DNA of the CDR3 is TGTGCCAGAAGCGGATTCGGACAGGGGGGAGCTTTCTTT. Translation gives CARSGFGQGGAFF.